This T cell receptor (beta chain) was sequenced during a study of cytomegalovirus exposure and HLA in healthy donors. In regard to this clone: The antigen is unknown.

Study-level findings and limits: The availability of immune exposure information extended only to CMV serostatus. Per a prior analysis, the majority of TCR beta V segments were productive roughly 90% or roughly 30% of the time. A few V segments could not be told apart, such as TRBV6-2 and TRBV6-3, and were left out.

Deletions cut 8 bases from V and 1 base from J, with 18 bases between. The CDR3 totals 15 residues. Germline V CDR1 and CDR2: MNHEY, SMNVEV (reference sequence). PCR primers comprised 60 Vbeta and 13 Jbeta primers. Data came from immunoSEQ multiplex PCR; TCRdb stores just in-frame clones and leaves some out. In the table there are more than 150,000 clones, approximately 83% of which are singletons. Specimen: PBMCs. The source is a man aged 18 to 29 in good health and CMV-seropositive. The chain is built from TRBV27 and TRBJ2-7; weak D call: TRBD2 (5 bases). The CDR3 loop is CASLPLAGASYEQYF. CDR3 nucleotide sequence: TGTGCCAGCCTACCACTGGCGGGTGCTTCCTACGAGCAGTACTTC.